The rows below give T cell receptor beta chains drawn from one sample of a study of shared clonotypes between healthy human individuals. Repertoires were generated with immunoSEQ multiplex PCR, while TCRdb's copy carries only in-frame clones and drops some. The sample has more than 1.2 million clones, approximately 98.5% seen once. What was sequenced was naive CD4+ T cells sorted from blood. The receptors were gathered from a man under 40 in good health. The CDR3 runs from the conserved cysteine through the conserved F or W. Fields, in order: J gene, V gene, D gene, clone size, CDR3 protein, CDR3 DNA. The D gene is left open where the match is weak. Only part of the rows carry a size: once, few, many, or a class if the clone is expanded.

j_gene: TRBJ2-1; v_gene: TRBV5-4; d_gene: TRBD1; abundance: -; CDR3aa: CASSLDRGGYNEQFF; CDR3nt: TGTGCCAGCAGTCTGGACAGGGGTGGGTACAATGAGCAGTTCTTC
j_gene: TRBJ2-5; v_gene: TRBV11-3; d_gene: TRBD1; abundance: -; CDR3aa: CASSTGQGQTQYF; CDR3nt: TGTGCCAGCAGCACAGGACAGGGACAGACCCAGTACTTC
j_gene: TRBJ2-1; v_gene: TRBV4-1; d_gene: TRBD2; abundance: -; CDR3aa: CASSHRTSGSYNEQFF; CDR3nt: TGCGCCAGCAGCCACAGGACTAGCGGTAGTTACAATGAGCAGTTCTTC
j_gene: TRBJ2-1; v_gene: TRBV5-1; d_gene: TRBD2; abundance: -; CDR3aa: CASSFPRPSGGSGSYNEQFF; CDR3nt: TGCGCCAGCAGCTTTCCTAGACCTTCGGGAGGCTCCGGCTCCTACAATGAGCAGTTCTTC
j_gene: TRBJ1-5; v_gene: TRBV27; d_gene: -; abundance: -; CDR3aa: CASIPGTQGMENQPQHF; CDR3nt: TGTGCCAGTATTCCGGGGACACAGGGTATGGAAAATCAGCCCCAGCATTTT
j_gene: TRBJ2-7; v_gene: TRBV7-2; d_gene: -; abundance: -; CDR3aa: CASSLTGISEQYF; CDR3nt: TGTGCCAGCAGCTTAACGGGGATCTCCGAGCAGTACTTC
j_gene: TRBJ2-3; v_gene: TRBV7-6; d_gene: -; abundance: -; CDR3aa: CASSLDPGTDTQYF; CDR3nt: TGTGCCAGCAGCTTAGACCCGGGAACAGATACGCAGTATTTT
j_gene: TRBJ1-2; v_gene: TRBV30; d_gene: TRBD1; abundance: -; CDR3aa: CAWSVDRDGGYTF; CDR3nt: TGTGCCTGGAGTGTCGACAGGGATGGTGGCTACACCTTC
j_gene: TRBJ2-1; v_gene: TRBV5-4; d_gene: -; abundance: -; CDR3aa: CASSLGGQSSYNEQFF; CDR3nt: TGTGCCAGCAGCTTGGGGGGACAAAGCTCCTACAATGAGCAGTTCTTC
j_gene: TRBJ2-2; v_gene: TRBV11-1; d_gene: TRBD1; abundance: once; CDR3aa: CASSSTGDLSTGELFF; CDR3nt: TGTGCCAGCAGCTCAACAGGGGATTTGAGCACCGGGGAGCTGTTTTTT
j_gene: TRBJ2-7; v_gene: TRBV28; d_gene: -; abundance: once; CDR3aa: CASSFAVRGTYEQYF; CDR3nt: TGTGCCAGCAGTTTCGCGGTCAGAGGGACCTACGAGCAGTACTTC
j_gene: TRBJ2-7; v_gene: TRBV19; d_gene: TRBD2; abundance: -; CDR3aa: CASSIVALAGEKYEQYF; CDR3nt: TGTGCCAGTAGTATAGTTGCTCTAGCGGGAGAGAAATACGAGCAGTACTTC
j_gene: TRBJ2-2; v_gene: TRBV9; d_gene: -; abundance: -; CDR3aa: CASSVQAVAGRISPGELFF; CDR3nt: TGTGCCAGCAGCGTACAGGCGGTAGCTGGGAGAATTAGCCCCGGGGAGCTGTTTTTT
j_gene: TRBJ2-7; v_gene: TRBV5-1; d_gene: -; abundance: -; CDR3aa: CASSLVESSYEQYF; CDR3nt: TGCGCCAGCAGCTTGGTGGAAAGCTCCTACGAGCAGTACTTC
j_gene: TRBJ2-1; v_gene: TRBV5-1; d_gene: TRBD2; abundance: few; CDR3aa: CASSWGLAGYNEQFF; CDR3nt: TGCGCCAGCAGCTGGGGACTAGCGGGCTACAATGAGCAGTTCTTC
j_gene: TRBJ2-5; v_gene: TRBV5-4; d_gene: -; abundance: -; CDR3aa: CASSPRGRETQYF; CDR3nt: TGTGCCAGCAGCCCCAGGGGTAGGGAGACCCAGTACTTC
j_gene: TRBJ1-5; v_gene: TRBV5-4; d_gene: TRBD1; abundance: -; CDR3aa: CASSLEGAQPQHF; CDR3nt: TGTGCCAGCAGCTTGGAGGGGGCTCAGCCCCAGCATTTT
j_gene: TRBJ2-2; v_gene: TRBV28; d_gene: TRBD1; abundance: -; CDR3aa: CASSLGDRDTGELFF; CDR3nt: TGTGCCAGCAGTTTAGGGGACAGGGATACCGGGGAGCTGTTTTTT
j_gene: TRBJ1-1; v_gene: TRBV5-1; d_gene: TRBD1; abundance: -; CDR3aa: CASSTGVANTEAFF; CDR3nt: TGCGCCAGCAGTACAGGGGTAGCGAACACTGAAGCTTTCTTT
j_gene: TRBJ2-7; v_gene: TRBV29-1; d_gene: -; abundance: -; CDR3aa: CSVGTSYEQYF; CDR3nt: TGCAGCGTGGGGACAAGTTACGAGCAGTACTTC
j_gene: TRBJ2-3; v_gene: TRBV5-1; d_gene: -; abundance: -; CDR3aa: CASSGMTDTQYF; CDR3nt: TGCGCCAGCAGCGGGATGACAGATACGCAGTATTTT
j_gene: TRBJ2-3; v_gene: TRBV20-1; d_gene: -; abundance: -; CDR3aa: CSAGLDTQYF; CDR3nt: TGCAGTGCGGGGCTTGATACGCAGTATTTT
j_gene: TRBJ2-2; v_gene: TRBV7-8; d_gene: TRBD2; abundance: -; CDR3aa: CASSFLGLAGVGGELFF; CDR3nt: TGTGCCAGCAGCTTCCTTGGGCTAGCGGGAGTTGGCGGGGAGCTGTTTTTT
j_gene: TRBJ2-1; v_gene: TRBV7-3; d_gene: -; abundance: -; CDR3aa: CASSLTLGLDEQFF; CDR3nt: TGTGCCAGCAGCCTAACATTAGGACTGGATGAGCAGTTCTTC
j_gene: TRBJ2-5; v_gene: TRBV5-1; d_gene: -; abundance: -; CDR3aa: CASSLGDTKTEETQYF; CDR3nt: TGCGCCAGCAGCTTGGGAGACACCAAAACGGAAGAGACCCAGTACTTC